What follows is one TCR beta chain and its context. The source of the sample is a study of control samples from healthy donors and cancer patients. Profiling relied on immunoSEQ multiplex PCR, and the TCRdb table lists in-frame clones only, not all of them. The top ten clones hold about 7.1% of a sample with around 5,100 clones, 84% of them seen once. The germline V gene encodes CDR1 GTSNPN and CDR2 SVGIG (reference sequence). Trimming cost V 1 base and J 2 bases, with 9 bases left between them. CDR3 size: 14 residues. The chain recombines TRBV30 with TRBJ1-3; D is ambiguous. Input material: formalin-fixed, paraffin-embedded tissue. The source is a female donor with lung cancer. CDR3 in amino acids: CAWSAGIAGNTIYF. In DNA form, the CDR3 reads TGTGCCTGGAGTGCTGGGATTGCTGGAAACACCATATATTTT.